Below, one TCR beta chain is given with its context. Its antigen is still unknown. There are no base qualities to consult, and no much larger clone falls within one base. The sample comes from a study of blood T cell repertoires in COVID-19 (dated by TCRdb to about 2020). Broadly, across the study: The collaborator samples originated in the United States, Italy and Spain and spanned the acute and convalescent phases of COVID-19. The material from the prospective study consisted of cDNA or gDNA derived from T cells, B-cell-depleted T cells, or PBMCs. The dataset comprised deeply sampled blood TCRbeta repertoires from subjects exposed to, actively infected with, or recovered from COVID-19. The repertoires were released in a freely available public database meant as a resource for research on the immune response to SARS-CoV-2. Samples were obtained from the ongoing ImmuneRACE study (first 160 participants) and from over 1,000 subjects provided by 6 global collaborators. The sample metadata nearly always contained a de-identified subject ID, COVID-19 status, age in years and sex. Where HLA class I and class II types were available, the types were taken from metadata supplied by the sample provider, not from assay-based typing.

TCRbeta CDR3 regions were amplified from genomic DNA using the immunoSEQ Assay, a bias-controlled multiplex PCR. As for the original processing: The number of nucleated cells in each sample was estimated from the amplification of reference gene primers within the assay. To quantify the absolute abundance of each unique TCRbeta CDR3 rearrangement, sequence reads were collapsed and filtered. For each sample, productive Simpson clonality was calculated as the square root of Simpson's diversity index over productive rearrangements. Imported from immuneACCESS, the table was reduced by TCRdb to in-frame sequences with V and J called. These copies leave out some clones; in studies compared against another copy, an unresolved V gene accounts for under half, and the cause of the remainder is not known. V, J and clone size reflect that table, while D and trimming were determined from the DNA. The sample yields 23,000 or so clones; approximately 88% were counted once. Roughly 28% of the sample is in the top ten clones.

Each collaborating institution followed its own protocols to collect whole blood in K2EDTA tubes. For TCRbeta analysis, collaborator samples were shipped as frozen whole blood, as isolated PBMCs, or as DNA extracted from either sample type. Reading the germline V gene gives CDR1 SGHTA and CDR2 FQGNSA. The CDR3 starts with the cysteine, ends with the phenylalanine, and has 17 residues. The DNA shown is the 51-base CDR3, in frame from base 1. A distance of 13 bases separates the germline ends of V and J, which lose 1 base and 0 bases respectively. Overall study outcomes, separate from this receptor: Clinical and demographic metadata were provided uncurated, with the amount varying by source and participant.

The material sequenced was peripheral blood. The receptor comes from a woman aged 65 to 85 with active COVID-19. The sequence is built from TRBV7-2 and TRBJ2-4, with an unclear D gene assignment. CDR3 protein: CASSLVSGTLAKNIQYF. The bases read TGTGCCAGCAGCTTAGTTTCGGGTACGCTAGCCAAAAACATTCAGTACTTC.